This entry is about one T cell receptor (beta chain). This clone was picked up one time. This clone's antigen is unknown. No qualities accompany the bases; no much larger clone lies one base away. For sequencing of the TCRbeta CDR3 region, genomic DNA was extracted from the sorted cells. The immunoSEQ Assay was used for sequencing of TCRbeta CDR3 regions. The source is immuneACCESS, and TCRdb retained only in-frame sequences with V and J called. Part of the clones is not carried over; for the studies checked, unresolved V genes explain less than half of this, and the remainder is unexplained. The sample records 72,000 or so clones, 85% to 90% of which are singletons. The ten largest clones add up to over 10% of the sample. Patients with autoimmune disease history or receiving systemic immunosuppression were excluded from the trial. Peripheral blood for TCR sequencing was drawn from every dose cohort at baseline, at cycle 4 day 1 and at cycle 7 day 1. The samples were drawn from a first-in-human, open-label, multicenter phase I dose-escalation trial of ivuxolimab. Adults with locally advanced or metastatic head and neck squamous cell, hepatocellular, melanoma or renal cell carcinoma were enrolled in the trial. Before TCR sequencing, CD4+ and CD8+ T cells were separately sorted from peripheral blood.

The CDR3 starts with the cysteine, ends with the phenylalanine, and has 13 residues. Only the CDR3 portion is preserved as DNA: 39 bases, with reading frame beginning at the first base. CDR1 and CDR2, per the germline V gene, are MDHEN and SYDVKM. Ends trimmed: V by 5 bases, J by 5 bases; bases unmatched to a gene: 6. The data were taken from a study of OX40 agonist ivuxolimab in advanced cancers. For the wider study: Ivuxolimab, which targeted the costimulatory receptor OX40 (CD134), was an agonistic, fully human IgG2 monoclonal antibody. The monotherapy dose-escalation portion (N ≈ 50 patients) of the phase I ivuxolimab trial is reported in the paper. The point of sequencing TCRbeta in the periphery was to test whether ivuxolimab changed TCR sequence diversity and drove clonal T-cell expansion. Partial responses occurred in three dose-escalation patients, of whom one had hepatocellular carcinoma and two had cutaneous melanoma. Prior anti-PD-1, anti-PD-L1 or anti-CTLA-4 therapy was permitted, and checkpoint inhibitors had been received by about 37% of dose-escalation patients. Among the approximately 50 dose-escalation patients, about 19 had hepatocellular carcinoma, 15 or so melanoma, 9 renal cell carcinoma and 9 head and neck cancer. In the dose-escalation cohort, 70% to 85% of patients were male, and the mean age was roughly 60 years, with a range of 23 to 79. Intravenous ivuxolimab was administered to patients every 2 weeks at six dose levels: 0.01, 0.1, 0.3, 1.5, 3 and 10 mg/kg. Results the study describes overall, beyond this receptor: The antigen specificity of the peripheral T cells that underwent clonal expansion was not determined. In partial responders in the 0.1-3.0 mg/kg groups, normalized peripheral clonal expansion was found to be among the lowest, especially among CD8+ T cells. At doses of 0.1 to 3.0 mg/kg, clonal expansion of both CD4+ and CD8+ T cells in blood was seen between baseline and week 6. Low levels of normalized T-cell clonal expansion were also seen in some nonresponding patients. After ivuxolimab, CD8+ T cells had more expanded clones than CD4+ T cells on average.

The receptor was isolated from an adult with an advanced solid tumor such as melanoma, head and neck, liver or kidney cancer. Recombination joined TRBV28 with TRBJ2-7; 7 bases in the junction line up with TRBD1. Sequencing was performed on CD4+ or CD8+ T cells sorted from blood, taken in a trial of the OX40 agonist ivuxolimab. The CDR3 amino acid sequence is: CASSQQGSHEQYF. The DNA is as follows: TGTGCCAGCAGTCAACAGGGGTCCCACGAGCAGTACTTC.